This is a list of T cell receptor beta chains from one sample in a study of CD8 T cells in Susac syndrome. Each CDR3 protein is one row after TCRdb ran MiXCR on the immunoSEQ multiplex PCR reads. Altogether fewer than 200,000 distinct CDR3 sequences are present, 85% to 95% being singletons, with the ten largest covering 0.15% to 0.2%. The sequencing sample was made of CD8+ T cells from PBMCs. Source of these receptors: a human donor with multiple sclerosis. Each CDR3 is given with its conserved first and last residue. A D gene is named only where the DNA matches it firmly. Not all rows give a size; the values are once, few, many and, for expanded clones, a class.

CASTRGVGPYNEQFF,TGTGCCAGCACGCGGGGAGTCGGTCCCTACAATGAGCAGTTCTTC,TRBJ2-1,TRBV28,15,-,-
CASSFSPAQGQETQYF,TGTGCCAGCAGTTTTTCTCCGGCACAGGGACAAGAGACCCAGTACTTC,TRBJ2-5,TRBV28,16,-,once
CASSLWTKIAKNIQYF,TGTGCCAGCAGCTTATGGACGAAAATAGCCAAAAACATTCAGTACTTC,TRBJ2-4,TRBV7-9,16,-,-
CASSAMNNEQFF,TGTGCCAGCAGCGCAATGAACAATGAGCAGTTCTTC,TRBJ2-1,TRBV7-9,12,-,-
CASSGGQLRYEQYF,TGCGCCAGCAGCGGGGGACAGTTAAGGTACGAGCAGTACTTC,TRBJ2-7,TRBV5-1,14,TRBD1,-
CASKLQETQYF,TGTGCCAGCAAGTTACAGGAGACCCAGTACTTC,TRBJ2-5,TRBV2,11,-,-
CASSPSWTGTSAQYF,TGTGCCAGCAGTCCCTCTTGGACAGGCACTTCCGCCCAGTACTTC,TRBJ2-5,TRBV12-3/TRBV12-4,15,TRBD1,-
CASSVATLREGLDTQYF,TGTGCCAGCAGCGTAGCTACGTTGCGGGAGGGCCTTGATACGCAGTATTTT,TRBJ2-3,TRBV9,17,TRBD2,-
CASSRGSDTEAFF,TGCGCCAGCAGTCGAGGGTCGGACACTGAAGCTTTCTTT,TRBJ1-1,TRBV23-1,13,-,once
CASSLAPAGATYEQYF,TGTGCCAGCAGCTTAGCCCCCGCGGGGGCGACCTACGAGCAGTACTTC,TRBJ2-7,TRBV7-2,16,-,once
CSAREHRSGEQYF,TGCAGTGCTAGAGAGCACAGGTCCGGGGAGCAGTACTTC,TRBJ2-7,TRBV20-1,13,-,-
CASSQGGVYSNQPQHF,TGTGCCAGCAGCCAAGGGGGGGTGTATAGCAATCAGCCCCAGCATTTT,TRBJ1-5,TRBV3-1,16,-,-
CAWSATIAKNIQYF,TGTGCCTGGAGTGCCACAATAGCCAAAAACATTCAGTACTTC,TRBJ2-4,TRBV30,14,-,-
CASSEQTSGTGEQYF,TGTGCCAGCAGTGAACAAACTAGCGGGACGGGGGAGCAGTACTTC,TRBJ2-7,TRBV6-1,15,TRBD2,once
CASGLAPLSGETQYF,TGTGCTAGTGGTTTGGCTCCATTGAGTGGGGAGACCCAGTACTTC,TRBJ2-5,TRBV12-5,15,-,-